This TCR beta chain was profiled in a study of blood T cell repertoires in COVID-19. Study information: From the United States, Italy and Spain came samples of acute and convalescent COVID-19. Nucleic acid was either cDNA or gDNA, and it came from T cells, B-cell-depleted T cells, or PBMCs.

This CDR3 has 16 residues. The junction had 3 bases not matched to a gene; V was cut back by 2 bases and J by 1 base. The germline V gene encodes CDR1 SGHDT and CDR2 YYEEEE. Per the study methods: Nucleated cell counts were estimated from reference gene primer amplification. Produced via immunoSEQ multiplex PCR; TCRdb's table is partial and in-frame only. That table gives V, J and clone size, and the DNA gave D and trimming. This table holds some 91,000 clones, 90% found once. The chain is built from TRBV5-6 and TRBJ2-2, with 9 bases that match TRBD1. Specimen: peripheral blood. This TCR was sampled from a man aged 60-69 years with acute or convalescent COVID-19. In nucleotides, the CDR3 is TGTGCCAGCAGCTTTTTGGGACAGGGGAACACCGGGGAGCTGTTTTTT. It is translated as CASSFLGQGNTGELFF.